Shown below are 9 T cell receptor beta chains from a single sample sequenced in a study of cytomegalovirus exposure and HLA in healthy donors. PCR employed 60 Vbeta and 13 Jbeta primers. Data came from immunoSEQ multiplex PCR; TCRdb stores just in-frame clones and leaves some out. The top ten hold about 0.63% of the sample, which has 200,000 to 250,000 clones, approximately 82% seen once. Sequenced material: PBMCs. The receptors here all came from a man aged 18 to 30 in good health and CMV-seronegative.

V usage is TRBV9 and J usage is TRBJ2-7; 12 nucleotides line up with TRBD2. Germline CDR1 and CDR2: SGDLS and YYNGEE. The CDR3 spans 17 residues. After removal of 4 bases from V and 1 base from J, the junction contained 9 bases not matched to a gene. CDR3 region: CASSSSWGTSGSYEQYF. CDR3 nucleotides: TGTGCCAGCAGCTCAAGCTGGGGGACTAGCGGGTCCTACGAGCAGTACTTC.

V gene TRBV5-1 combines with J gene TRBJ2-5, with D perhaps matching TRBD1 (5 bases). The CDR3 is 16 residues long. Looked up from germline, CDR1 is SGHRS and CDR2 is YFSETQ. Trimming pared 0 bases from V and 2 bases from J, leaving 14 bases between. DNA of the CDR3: TGCGCCAGCAGCTTGGATTTGGGGCCAGGACAAGAGACCCAGTACTTC. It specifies CASSLDLGPGQETQYF.

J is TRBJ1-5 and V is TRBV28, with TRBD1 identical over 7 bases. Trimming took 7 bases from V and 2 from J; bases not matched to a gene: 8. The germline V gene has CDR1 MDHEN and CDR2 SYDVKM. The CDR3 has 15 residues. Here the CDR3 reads CASTETGSGNQPQHF. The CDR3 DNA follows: TGTGCCAGCACCGAGACAGGGTCTGGCAATCAGCCCCAGCATTTT.

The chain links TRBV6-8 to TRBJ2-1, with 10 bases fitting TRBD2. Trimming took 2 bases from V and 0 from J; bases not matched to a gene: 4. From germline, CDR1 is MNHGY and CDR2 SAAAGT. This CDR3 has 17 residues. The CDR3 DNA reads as TGTGCCAGCAGTTACGAAGCGGGAGGGCCCTCCTACAATGAGCAGTTCTTC. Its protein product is CASSYEAGGPSYNEQFF.

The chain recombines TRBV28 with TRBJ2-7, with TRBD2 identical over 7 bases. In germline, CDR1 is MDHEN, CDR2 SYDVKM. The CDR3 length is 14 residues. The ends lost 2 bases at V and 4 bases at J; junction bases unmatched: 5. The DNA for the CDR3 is TGTGCCAGCAGTTTAACTAGCGAGGCTTACGAGCAGTACTTC. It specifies CASSLTSEAYEQYF.

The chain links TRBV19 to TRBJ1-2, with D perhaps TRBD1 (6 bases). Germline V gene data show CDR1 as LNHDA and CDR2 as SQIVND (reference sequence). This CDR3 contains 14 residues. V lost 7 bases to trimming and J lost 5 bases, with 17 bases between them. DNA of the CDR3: TGTGCCAGTATCCCGACAGGCGGGGGTTATGGCTACACCTTC. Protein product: CASIPTGGGYGYTF.

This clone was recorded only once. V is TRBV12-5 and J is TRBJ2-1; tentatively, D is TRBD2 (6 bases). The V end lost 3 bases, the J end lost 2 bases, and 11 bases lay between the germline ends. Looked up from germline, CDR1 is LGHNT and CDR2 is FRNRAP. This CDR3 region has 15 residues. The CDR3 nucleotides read TGTGCTAGTGGTTTATTTAGCGGAGCCTACAATGAGCAGTTCTTC. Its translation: CASGLFSGAYNEQFF.

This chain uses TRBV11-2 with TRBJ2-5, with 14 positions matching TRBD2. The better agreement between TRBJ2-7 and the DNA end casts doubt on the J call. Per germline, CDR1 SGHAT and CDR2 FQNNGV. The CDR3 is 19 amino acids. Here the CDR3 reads CASSLDRGLAGARSYEQYF. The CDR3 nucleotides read TGTGCCAGCAGCTTAGATCGGGGACTAGCGGGAGCGCGCTCCTACGAGCAGTACTTC.

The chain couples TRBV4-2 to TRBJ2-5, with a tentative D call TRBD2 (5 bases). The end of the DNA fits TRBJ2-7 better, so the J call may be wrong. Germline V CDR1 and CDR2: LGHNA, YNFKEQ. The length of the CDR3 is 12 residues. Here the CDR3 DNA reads TGTGCCAGCAGCCAAGGAGGGAGCGAGCAGTACTTC. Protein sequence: CASSQGGSEQYF.